Listed here are 13 T cell receptor beta chains from one sample, sequenced in a study of spatial heterogeneity in lung cancer. The sample's time point: sample taken at primary tumor resection. Sequencing of whole RNA from tumor, nontumor lung or frozen PBMC involved no sorting. Via MiXCR, TCRdb re-called the 5' RACE reads, giving one row per CDR3 protein. The table lists thousands of distinct CDR3 sequences, about a fifth of them singletons. The sample in question was normal lung tissue next to the tumor, obtained at surgery. These receptors all stem from a female donor with early-stage non-small cell lung cancer.

On this clonotype: This beta chain is a stray read from a library made for alpha chains; its abundance is not meaningful. This sequence joins TRBV5-4 and TRBJ2-1; D call uncertain. V lost 0 bases and J lost 1, with 8 bases in between. The CDR3 covers 15 residues. Looked up from germline, CDR1 is SGHNT and CDR2 is YYREEE (reference sequence). The DNA of the CDR3 is TGTGCCAGCAGCTTGGCCATAGTATCCTACAATGAGCAGTTCTTC. It specifies CASSLAIVSYNEQFF.

In this sample, this clonotype turned up many times. The library was built for alpha chains, so this beta chain is an off-target read and its size means little. The chain links TRBV2 to TRBJ1-5; 8 bases are a match to TRBD1. There are 15 residues in the CDR3. V gave up 4 bases and J gave up 6 bases; unmatched junction bases: 8. Germline values: CDR1 SNHLY, CDR2 FYNNEI. The CDR3: CASSGTGTEGQPQHF. Here the CDR3 DNA reads TGTGCCAGCAGTGGGACAGGGACGGAGGGTCAGCCCCAGCATTTT.

By proportion, this clonotype is medium-sized. As an off-target read in a library built for alpha chains, this beta chain has a frequency of little significance. The chain combines TRBV7-8 with TRBJ2-7, with D tentatively TRBD1 (6 bases). There are 15 residues in the CDR3. V lost 7 bases, J lost 8 bases, and 24 bases lay in between. Germline CDR1 and CDR2: SGHVS and FQNEAQ. CDR3 residues: CASIRIAGAVNKQYF. The DNA for the CDR3 is TGTGCCAGCATTAGGATCGCAGGGGCAGTTAATAAGCAGTACTTC.

This clonotype was counted ten times or more. Because this beta chain is a stray read in a library intended to capture alpha chains, its abundance should not be given much weight. The V and J genes are TRBV28 and TRBJ1-5; D uncertain. Trimming stripped 1 base from V and 4 bases from J, with 2 bases between. CDR1 MDHEN and CDR2 SYDVKM come from the germline V gene. This CDR3 region has 12 residues. The CDR3 protein is CASSLFNQPQHF. CDR3 DNA: TGTGCCAGCAGTTTATTTAATCAGCCCCAGCATTTT.

This clonotype qualifies as medium-sized. Because the library targeted alpha chains, this beta chain is an off-target read whose size means little. V gene TRBV10-3 combines with J gene TRBJ2-7, with 8 bases that match TRBD1. Germline V gene data show CDR1 as ENHRY and CDR2 as SYGVKD. V dropped 5 bases and J dropped 0; count of bases not matched to a gene: 6. CDR3 size: 15 residues. CDR3 in amino acids: CAISRTGKDSYEQYF. The CDR3, as DNA: TGTGCCATCAGTCGGACAGGGAAAGACTCCTACGAGCAGTACTTC.

In the case of this clonotype: Little can be read into the size of this beta chain, an off-target read in a library designed for alpha chains. The chain uses TRBV7-9 and TRBJ2-7; D ambiguous. From germline, CDR1 is SEHNR and CDR2 FQNEAQ (reference sequence). This CDR3 spans 15 amino acids. The germline V and J ends were trimmed by 5 bases and 3 bases, with 17 bases remaining between them. For the CDR3, the DNA is TGTGCCAGCAGCGCCACGGGCTTCATCGTCTACGAGCAGTACTTC. Translating it yields CASSATGFIVYEQYF.

By frequency in the sample, this clonotype is medium-sized. Germline is not matched at one junction end, which may reflect a read error. Since it is a stray read in a library aimed at alpha chains, this beta chain has a size that is not meaningful. The rearrangement joins TRBV6-2 or TRBV6-3 to TRBJ2-7; no reliable D call. The CDR3 runs 13 residues. Germline CDR1 and CDR2: MNHEY and SVGEGT. CDR3 loop: CASSYYGFYEQYF. The CDR3 nucleotides are TGTGCCAGCAGCTACTATGGTTTCTACGAGCAGTACTTC.

The sample holds many counts of this clonotype. This beta chain slipped into a library made for alpha chains as a stray read, so its size is not meaningful. The V gene is TRBV4-3, the J gene TRBJ2-3; TRBD1 agrees at 8 bases. The CDR3 runs to 16 residues. V lost 5 bases to trimming and J lost 2 bases; unmatched junction nucleotides: 9. Germline V CDR1 and CDR2: LGHNA, YSLEER. CDR3 nucleotides: TGCGCCAGCAGCTCAGAGACAGGGGCCCTCACAGATACGCAGTATTTT. Its protein is CASSSETGALTDTQYF.

A word on this clonotype: This beta chain is an off-target read within a library intended for alpha chains, so its frequency means little. This chain joins TRBV7-9 and TRBJ2-5; D is uncertain. Trimming left V 1 base short and J 7 bases short, with 10 bases between. CDR1 and CDR2 from the germline V gene are SEHNR and FQNEAQ (reference sequence). There are 13 residues in the CDR3. CDR3 protein: CASSLDGWGTQYF. The CDR3 nucleotides are TGTGCCAGCAGCTTAGACGGGTGGGGGACCCAGTACTTC.

This clonotype showed up many times. The library was built for alpha chains, so this beta chain is an off-target read and its size means little. The CDR3 reads CASSSIPWTGQGGYTF. Here the CDR3 DNA reads TGTGCCAGCAGTTCCATCCCATGGACAGGGCAAGGGGGCTACACCTTC. The chain carries TRBV6-5 and TRBJ1-2; 8 bases fit TRBD1. With V trimmed by 4 bases and J by 8 bases, 15 bases remained unmatched. The germline CDR1 and CDR2 sequences are MNHEY and SVGAGI. The CDR3 spans 16 residues.

This clonotype is deemed medium-sized. As an off-target read in a library built for alpha chains, this beta chain has a frequency of little significance. DNA for the CDR3: TGTGCCAGCAGCCTAACTAGGGGGCAAGAGACCCAGTACTTC. Translating gives CASSLTRGQETQYF. The chain is built from TRBV7-2 and TRBJ2-5, with D possibly being TRBD1 (6 bases). Germline CDR1 reads SGHTA; CDR2 reads FQGNSA. The CDR3 is 14 amino acids. V lost 5 bases and J 2 bases, leaving 12 bases between the germline ends.

By share of the sample, this clonotype is medium-sized. Because this beta chain is a stray read in a library intended to capture alpha chains, its abundance should not be given much weight. The chain uses TRBV20-1 and TRBJ2-3; 12 bases match TRBD2. The CDR3 totals 14 residues. The trim removed 5 bases at V and 5 bases at J, leaving 5 bases unmatched. Germline CDR1 and CDR2: DFQATT and SNEGSKA (reference sequence). The CDR3 spells CSASLAGGVDTQYF. The CDR3 bases are TGCAGTGCTTCCCTAGCGGGGGGGGTAGATACGCAGTATTTT.

As to this clonotype: This beta chain slipped into a library made for alpha chains as a stray read, so its size is not meaningful. The chain couples TRBV7-2 to TRBJ1-2; D possibly corresponds to TRBD1 (5 bases). There are 17 residues in the CDR3. V lost 5 bases, J lost 4 bases, and 23 bases lay in between. Germline assignment: CDR1 SGHTA and CDR2 FQGNSA. CDR3 coding DNA: TGTGCCAGCAGCCCCGCTGGGGCGAGGGGCAATGTCTATGGCTACACCTTC. Its protein is CASSPAGARGNVYGYTF.